A single sample gave rise to the 21 T cell receptor beta chains below, sequenced in a study of identical twins. In TCRdb, the 5' RACE reads were re-called with MiXCR into one record per CDR3 protein. The data hold 1.5 million to 2 million distinct CDR3 sequences, with about 31% observed a single time. The source material was cord blood. Every receptor here comes from a newborn girl in good health.

In the case of this clonotype: The junction and the germline gene differ at one end; a read error may be behind it. The chain recombines TRBV20-1 with TRBJ2-1; D may be TRBD2 (5 bases). CDR1 and CDR2 (germline): DFQATT, SNEGSKA (reference sequence). This CDR3 has 14 residues. The CDR3 here is CSAPLPGIYDEQFF. In DNA form, the CDR3 reads TGCAGTGCGCCGCTACCGGGAATCTACGATGAGCAGTTCTTC.

This clonotype was observed a few times. The CDR3 DNA reads as TGTGCCAGCAGTGAACATACAGGGAAGGTGGAGACCCAGTACTTC. Translation: CASSEHTGKVETQYF. The chain carries TRBV25-1 and TRBJ2-7; TRBD1 might be the D (6 bases). Near its end, the DNA agrees better with TRBJ2-5, so the J call may be wrong. This CDR3 region has 15 residues. Germline V CDR1 and CDR2: MGHDK, SYGVNS.

This clonotype was seen just once. The V call is TRBV2, the J call TRBJ1-1; the D gene is possibly TRBD1 (5 bases). CDR3 length: 14 residues. Germline values: CDR1 SNHLY, CDR2 FYNNEI. V was pared by 4 bases and J by 4 bases, with 13 bases between. The CDR3 spells CASSARVLGTEAFF. In nucleotides, the CDR3 is TGTGCCAGCAGTGCCAGGGTCCTCGGCACTGAAGCTTTCTTT.

This clonotype was picked up many times. The junction departs from germline at one end; a sequencing error may be responsible. CDR3 nucleotides: TGTGCCAGCAGCTCCGGAGGTAACTATGGCTACACCTTC. Translated: CASSSGGNYGYTF. The chain recombines TRBV5-1 with TRBJ1-2; no firm D call. Germline values: CDR1 SGHRS, CDR2 YFSETQ. The CDR3 consists of 13 residues.

The chain recombines TRBV2 with TRBJ1-5, with TRBD1 as a possible D gene (5 bases). There are 14 residues in the CDR3. Germline CDR1 and CDR2: SNHLY and FYNNEI. Trimming cost V 6 bases and J 2 bases, with 11 bases left between them. CDR3 DNA: TGTGCCAGCAGCAGGGCCTGGGGCAATCAGCCCCAGCATTTT. Amino acid sequence: CASSRAWGNQPQHF. The full variable domain, its missing parts supplied by reference TRBV2 and TRBJ1-5, is EPEVTQTPSHQVTQMGQEVILRCVPISNHLYFYWYRQILGQKVEFLVSFYNNEISEKSEIFDDQFSVERPDGSNFTLKIRSTKLEDSAMYFCASSRAWGNQPQHFGDGTRLSIL.

This clonotype showed up just a few times. This chain uses TRBV12-3 or TRBV12-4 with TRBJ1-6; D ambiguous. CDR3 size: 17 residues. Trimming cost V 3 bases and J 9 bases, with 21 bases left between them. CDR3 amino acids: CASSFMWGERGISPLHF. In DNA form, the CDR3 reads TGTGCCAGCAGTTTTATGTGGGGTGAGAGAGGAATTTCACCCCTCCACTTT.

This clonotype was found once. The V and J genes are TRBV7-9 and TRBJ1-2; 8 positions agree with TRBD1. J was trimmed by 1 base and V by 4 bases; bases with no gene match: 14. The germline V gene encodes CDR1 SEHNR and CDR2 FQNEAQ (reference sequence). This CDR3 contains 18 residues. The CDR3 bases are TGTGCCAGCAGCTCTAACCGGTACAGGGGGATTTTTAACTATGGCTACACCTTC. Protein product: CASSSNRYRGIFNYGYTF.

J is TRBJ1-4 and V is TRBV6-5, with TRBD1 as a possible D gene (6 bases). This CDR3 region has 16 residues. Germline CDR1 is MNHEY and CDR2 is SVGAGI. Trimming cost V 1 base and J 5 bases, with 14 bases left between them. The CDR3 DNA reads TGTGCCAGCAGTTACTGGAACCCGAGGGGGAATGAAAAACTGTTTTTT. It translates to CASSYWNPRGNEKLFF.

This clonotype has more than one count but fewer than ten. The V gene is TRBV20-1, the J gene TRBJ2-1; D assignment may be TRBD1 or TRBD2 (5 bases each). Germline lookup yields CDR1 DFQATT and CDR2 SNEGSKA (reference sequence). CDR3 length equals 14 residues. Trimming removed 2 bases from V and 3 bases from J, with 11 bases in between. For the CDR3, the DNA is TGCAGTGCTAGATTCTGGGACGGCTACAATGAGCAGTTCTTC. Its protein product is CSARFWDGYNEQFF.

J is TRBJ1-2 and V is TRBV2; no clear D. The V gene lost 4 bases and the J gene lost 7 bases, with 10 bases spanning the gap. The CDR3 extends over 12 amino acids. Germline values: CDR1 SNHLY, CDR2 FYNNEI. The CDR3 is CASSGPPIGYTF. DNA of the CDR3: TGTGCCAGCAGTGGTCCCCCAATTGGCTACACCTTC.

The chain employs TRBV20-1 and TRBJ1-4, with 7 bases aligning to TRBD1. CDR3 length: 13 amino acids. Germline V gives CDR1 DFQATT, CDR2 SNEGSKA (reference sequence). After removal of 3 bases from V and 4 bases from J, the junction contained 2 bases not matched to a gene. The CDR3, as DNA: TGCAGTGCTAGGACAGGGATTAATGAAAAACTGTTTTTT. Protein sequence: CSARTGINEKLFF.

This clonotype was counted a few times. The CDR3 DNA reads TGCAGTGCTAGGATACAAGGGGTACAGACCCAGTACTTC. Amino acid sequence: CSARIQGVQTQYF. The chain carries TRBV20-1 and TRBJ2-5, with D perhaps matching TRBD1 (5 bases). V gave up 3 bases and J gave up 6 bases, with 14 bases separating them. Germline assignment: CDR1 DFQATT and CDR2 SNEGSKA (reference sequence). CDR3 length equals 13 residues.

This clonotype was observed a handful of times. This chain links TRBV12-3 or TRBV12-4 with TRBJ1-1, with TRBD1 matching 9 bases. The CDR3 spans 15 residues. Germline trimming cut 7 bases from V and 0 bases from J; bases unmatched to any gene: 6. The CDR3 protein is CASTWTGAMNTEAFF. CDR3 bases: TGTGCCAGCACCTGGACAGGGGCCATGAACACTGAAGCTTTCTTT.

The chain has TRBV27 and TRBJ1-2, with TRBD1 matching 7 bases. V lost 0 bases, J lost 6 bases, and 7 bases stayed unmatched. CDR1 is MNHEY and CDR2 is SMNVEV in the germline V gene (reference sequence). This CDR3 is built from 15 residues. CDR3 in DNA: TGTGCCAGCAGTTTATCGGAGGGGGCTCCGGATGGCTACACCTTC. Its translation is CASSLSEGAPDGYTF.

The J gene is TRBJ2-1, the V gene TRBV20-1; D may be TRBD1 or TRBD2 (6 bases each). CDR1 DFQATT and CDR2 SNEGSKA come from the germline V gene (reference sequence). V was cut by 6 bases and J by 2 bases, with 20 bases left in between. CDR3 length: 16 residues. As DNA, the CDR3 is TGCAGTGCCTCTACCTCGGGGGCCCTCCCCTACAATGAGCAGTTCTTC. Protein sequence: CSASTSGALPYNEQFF.

V is TRBV12-3 or TRBV12-4 and J is TRBJ2-5; D is uncertain. The CDR3 has 13 residues. The ends were cut back, 1 base at V and 11 bases at J, with 14 bases in the middle. DNA for the CDR3: TGTGCCAGCAGTTTAGGAGATTGGTACGGGCAGTACTTC. Translating gives CASSLGDWYGQYF.

This clonotype was recorded a few times. The V gene is TRBV5-1, the J gene TRBJ1-2; D gene unclear. The germline V gene encodes CDR1 SGHRS and CDR2 YFSETQ. V lost 2 bases, J lost 3 bases, and 11 bases lay in between. CDR3 length: 14 amino acids. The CDR3 region has the DNA TGCGCCAGCAGCTTCAGCTTCACGGACTATGGCTACACCTTC. Translation: CASSFSFTDYGYTF.

Comments on this clonotype: The junction shows a germline mismatch at one end, possibly a read error. V usage is TRBV5-1 and J usage is TRBJ1-6; D is possibly TRBD1 (5 bases). The CDR3 contains 14 residues. Germline V gene data show CDR1 as SGHRS and CDR2 as YFSETQ. CDR3 sequence: CASSLRTINSPPHF. The DNA of the CDR3 is TGCGCCAGCAGCTTGCGGACAATCAATTCACCCCCCCACTTT.

This clonotype was seen just once. The chain uses TRBV9 and TRBJ1-4; TRBD1 matches at 7 bases. V shed 3 bases and J 8 bases; nucleotides not matched to a gene: 13. CDR3 length: 16 amino acids. In germline, CDR1 is SGDLS, CDR2 YYNGEE. In DNA, the CDR3 is TGTGCCAGCAGCGCCTCAGGGGGGGGGTTTCGGGAAAAACTGTTTTTT. Protein: CASSASGGGFREKLFF.

This clonotype turned up a few times. The gene calls are TRBV6-6 and TRBJ1-5; D gene ambiguous. This CDR3 spans 13 amino acids. Germline lookup yields CDR1 MNHNY and CDR2 SVGAGI (reference sequence). V was cut by 7 bases and J by 4 bases, with 11 bases left in between. The chain's CDR3 is CASTLLSNQPQHF. The DNA for the CDR3 is TGTGCCAGCACCCTTCTTTCGAATCAGCCCCAGCATTTT.

The chain carries TRBV19 and TRBJ2-3, with TRBD2 matching over 8 bases. V lost 9 bases and J lost 0; bases outside the gene matches: 17. Germline lookup yields CDR1 LNHDA and CDR2 SQIVND (reference sequence). The CDR3 consists of 18 residues. CDR3 nucleotide sequence: TGTGCCAGCCCGGACCCCCTACTAGCGGACCCTAGCACAGATACGCAGTATTTT. It codes for CASPDPLLADPSTDTQYF.